Ten or more counts support the clone carrying this T cell receptor beta chain. Its antigen is not identified. These data belong to a study of T-cell memory formation after mild COVID-19. Study information: Clusters were largely donor specific.

TCR alpha and TCR beta cDNA libraries with sample barcodes and UMIs came from 5'RACE using constant-segment primers. TCRdb processed the 5' RACE reads anew with MiXCR; each CDR3 protein has one entry. The sample has some 110,000 distinct CDR3 sequences, around an eighth seen once; the top ten hold more than 25%. Study-wide points: Day 37-peaking second-wave clones had unconfirmed SARS-CoV-2 specificity. The pre-infection memory compartment contained some responding clones, suggesting cross-reactive memory joined.

The CDR3 extends over 17 amino acids. Trimming cost V 0 bases and J 0 bases, with 13 bases left between them. Germline lookup yields CDR1 MNHEY and CDR2 SMNVEV (reference sequence). The chain has TRBV27 and TRBJ2-3, with D perhaps matching TRBD1 (5 bases). This TCR was sampled from an adult woman who had mild COVID-19 (a few samples of this study predate the infection). Cell type and time point are not known. The sample taken for sequencing was PBMCs or a T cell subset sorted from them (not recorded which). CDR3 protein: CASSLSSRAISTDTQYF. CDR3 bases: TGTGCCAGCAGTTTATCGAGCAGGGCGATTAGCACAGATACGCAGTATTTT.